This entry features one T cell receptor (beta chain) sequence. This clone's antigen is unknown. No base quality information exists; no much larger clone differs at one position. This record comes from a study of T cell repertoires in cytomegalovirus infection (dated by TCRdb to the late 2010s). With regard to the full study: The peptide stimulations were aimed at well-studied HLA-B-restricted epitopes as well as recently identified HLA-C-restricted CMV epitopes, whose presentation resists viral immunomodulation. Donor HLA type was relevant to the analysis, because carriage of CMV infection together with the matching HLA type was indicated by public TCR beta signatures.

TCRdb shows the sequencer as Illumina HiSeq 1500. Using fastp at Q25 and MiXCR, TCRdb reprocessed the public reads and kept productive beta chains. Rows matching on CDR3 protein sequence are summarized as one entry with the most common DNA and genes. Recorded for this sample are about 920,000 distinct CDR3 sequences; around 30% of them occurred a single time. The top ten constitute around 15% of the sample. General study outcomes and caveats: Cumulative frequency of public TCR beta family members discriminated carriers of CMV infection plus the relevant HLA type in this cohort and an independent roughly 340-donor cohort. The ex vivo response was dominated by HLA-C-restricted CMV-specific TCR beta clonotypes, which also provided the single most frequent clonotype in two of eight donors.

From the cysteine up to the phenylalanine, the CDR3 has a length of 19 residues. The sequence is cut down to CDR3 DNA, 57 bases in frame from base 1. Trimmed from V: 0 bases; trimmed from J: 1 base; junction bases lacking a gene match: 12. Looking up the germline V gene yields CDR1 KGHSH and CDR2 LQKENI. The treatment or condition label corresponds to: in vitro stimulation with specific CMV peptide epitopes to enrich CMV-specific T cells. This specimen consisted of cultured CD8+ T cells from PBMCs, obtained from culture after CMV antigen stimulation. This chain is built from TRBV18 and TRBJ2-3, with TRBD1 identical over 8 junction bases. The sequence came from a human donor in good health (CMV status not recorded). Some clones in this sample may be carry-over from other donors' samples. The CDR3 here reads CASSPPNRFETGGTDTQYF. The DNA sequence is given as TGTGCCAGCTCACCACCGAATCGATTCGAGACAGGGGGCACAGATACGCAGTATTTT.